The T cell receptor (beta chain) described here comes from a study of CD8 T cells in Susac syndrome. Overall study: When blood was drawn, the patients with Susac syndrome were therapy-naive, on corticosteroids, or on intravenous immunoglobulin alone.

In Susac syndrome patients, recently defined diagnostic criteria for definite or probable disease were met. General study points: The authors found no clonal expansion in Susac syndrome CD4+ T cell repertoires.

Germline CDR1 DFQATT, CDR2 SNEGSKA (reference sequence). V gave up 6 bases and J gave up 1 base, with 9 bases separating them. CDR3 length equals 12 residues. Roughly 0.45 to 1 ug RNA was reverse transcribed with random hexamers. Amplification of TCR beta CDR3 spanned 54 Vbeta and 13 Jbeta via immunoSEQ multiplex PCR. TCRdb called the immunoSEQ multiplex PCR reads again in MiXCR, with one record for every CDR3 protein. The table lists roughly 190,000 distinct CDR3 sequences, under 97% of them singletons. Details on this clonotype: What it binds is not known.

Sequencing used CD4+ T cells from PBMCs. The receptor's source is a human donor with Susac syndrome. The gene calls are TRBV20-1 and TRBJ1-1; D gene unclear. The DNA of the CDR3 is TGCAGTGCACGACGATGGAACACTGAAGCTTTCTTT. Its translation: CSARRWNTEAFF.